The source of this TCR beta chain is a study of cytomegalovirus exposure and HLA in healthy donors. With respect to this clone: Its antigen is unknown.

The germline gives CDR1 SGHTA, CDR2 FQGTGA. CDR3 length: 12 residues. J was trimmed by 10 bases and V by 2 bases; bases with no gene match: 2. Study-wide results and caveats: Reports described diagnosis of cytomegalovirus status by the classifier as highly specific and sensitive.

Clones were read by immunoSEQ multiplex PCR, and TCRdb kept only the in-frame ones, dropping some. The data hold 65,000 to 95,000 clones, with 80% to 95% observed a single time. The TCR was taken from a woman in her twenties or thirties in good health and CMV-seronegative. This chain joins TRBV7-3 and TRBJ2-1; 7 nucleotides match TRBD2. Input material: PBMCs. The CDR3, as DNA: TGTGCCAGCAGCTTACACGGGAGGGAGCAGTTCTTC. Its protein product is CASSLHGREQFF.